One and the same sample provided the 24 T cell receptor beta chains below, sequenced in a study of technical replicates of blood from a handful of donors. Some clones are missing from TCRdb's copy, which holds only in-frame ones; the method was immunoSEQ multiplex PCR. The sample contains around 76,000 clones, less than 99% of which appear only once. The sample was T cells isolated from PBMCs. These receptors were taken from a human donor in good health.

The chain has TRBV11-2 and TRBJ1-1; D may be TRBD1 (5 bases). The CDR3 spans 15 residues. The V and J ends lost 3 bases and 0 bases respectively, with 11 bases between them. From germline, CDR1 is SGHAT and CDR2 FQNNGV. Here the CDR3 DNA reads TGTGCCAGCAGCTTGGGACTGACGATGAACACTGAAGCTTTCTTT. It translates to CASSLGLTMNTEAFF.

This chain joins TRBV9 and TRBJ2-3; 8 bases are a match to TRBD2. This CDR3 spans 16 amino acids. Germline assignment: CDR1 SGDLS and CDR2 YYNGEE. J gave up 4 bases and V 4 bases, and 11 bases lay outside the gene matches. DNA for the CDR3: TGTGCCAGCAGCCCAGCGGGAGAAGCGGCGGCAGATACGCAGTATTTT. This codes for CASSPAGEAAADTQYF.

This chain links TRBV6-5 with TRBJ1-1, with D hard to call. V lost 5 bases to trimming and J lost 1 base, with 11 bases between them. CDR1 and CDR2 (germline): MNHEY, SVGAGI. The CDR3 spans 14 residues. The CDR3 loop reads CASSLGEGNTEAFF. CDR3 coding DNA: TGTGCCAGCAGTCTCGGTGAGGGGAACACTGAAGCTTTCTTT.

V and J are TRBV29-1 and TRBJ1-1; D is possibly TRBD1 (6 bases). CDR3 length equals 14 residues. Trimming took off 3 bases at V and 6 bases at J, with 17 bases between the two ends. Germline CDR1 and CDR2: SQVTM and ANQGSEA. The CDR3 nucleotides are TGCAGCGTTGATACCCCCGGGACACGATCTGAAGCTTTCTTT. It codes for CSVDTPGTRSEAFF.

The gene calls are TRBV6-5 and TRBJ2-3; 12 bases line up with TRBD2. Germline trimming cut 5 bases from V and 7 bases from J; bases unmatched to any gene: 4. CDR1 and CDR2 (germline): MNHEY, SVGAGI. The length of the CDR3 is 14 residues. The CDR3 DNA reads as TGTGCCAGCAGTAGACTAGCGGGAGATTATACGCAGTATTTT. Translated, it gives CASSRLAGDYTQYF.

The rearrangement joins TRBV27 to TRBJ2-5; tentative D call: TRBD1 (5 bases). CDR3 size: 15 residues. Germline CDR1 MNHEY, CDR2 SMNVEV (reference sequence). Trimming removed 6 bases at V and 5 bases at J, with 19 bases between. The CDR3 protein is CASSRDSGSRETQYF. The DNA for the CDR3 is TGTGCCAGCAGCCGCGACAGTGGTAGCCGGGAGACCCAGTACTTC.

This chain links TRBV6-5 with TRBJ1-1; D gene uncertain. Germline V gene data show CDR1 as MNHEY and CDR2 as SVGAGI. The V end lost 4 bases, the J end lost 1 base, and 7 bases lay between the germline ends. This CDR3 spans 13 amino acids. The CDR3 reads CASSSGRNTEAFF. CDR3 coding DNA: TGTGCCAGCAGTTCCGGGAGGAACACTGAAGCTTTCTTT.

V usage is TRBV7-2 and J usage is TRBJ1-2, with no clear D. The CDR3 totals 13 residues. V lost 5 bases to trimming and J lost 8 bases, with 15 bases between them. Germline V gives CDR1 SGHTA, CDR2 FQGNSA. DNA for the CDR3: TGTGCCAGCAGCCGTACGCCAGAAAGAGGCTACACCTTC. As protein: CASSRTPERGYTF.

The chain employs TRBV28 and TRBJ2-3; 8 bases align to TRBD2. Per germline, CDR1 MDHEN and CDR2 SYDVKM. The CDR3 is made up of 15 amino acids. The J segment lost 5 bases and the V segment lost 5 bases, leaving 9 bases of the junction unmatched. CDR3 nucleotide sequence: TGTGCCAGCAGTATGACTAGCGCGAAAGGAGATACGCAGTATTTT. Translated, it gives CASSMTSAKGDTQYF.

CDR3 loop: CASSLVAGLSYEQYF. In nucleotides, the CDR3 is TGTGCCAGCAGCTTAGTGGCAGGGCTCTCCTACGAGCAGTACTTC. The chain recombines TRBV7-3 with TRBJ2-7; D perhaps matches TRBD1 (5 bases). Germline-derived CDR1 and CDR2 are SGHTA and FQGTGA. V was cut by 2 bases and J by 0 bases, with 11 bases left in between. There are 15 residues in the CDR3. The variable domain in full, with the rest retrieved from reference TRBV7-3 and TRBJ2-7, is GAGVSQTPSNKVTEKGKYVELRCDPISGHTALYWYRQSLGQGPEFLIYFQGTGAADDSGLPNDRFFAVRPEGSVSTLKIQRTERGDSAVYLCASSLVAGLSYEQYFGPGTRLTVT.

V and J are TRBV30 and TRBJ2-3, with 11 bases that match TRBD1. The germline V gene encodes CDR1 GTSNPN and CDR2 SVGIG (reference sequence). The V segment lost 4 bases and the J segment 4 bases; nucleotides outside the gene matches: 7. The CDR3 extends over 15 amino acids. CDR3 amino acids: CAWTAGQGAPDTQYF. CDR3 bases: TGTGCCTGGACAGCAGGACAGGGGGCCCCAGATACGCAGTATTTT.

The chain is built from TRBV7-9 and TRBJ2-3; D is possibly TRBD2 (6 bases). The CDR3 is 16 amino acids. Germline V gene sequence: CDR1 SEHNR, CDR2 FQNEAQ (reference sequence). V gave up 3 bases and J gave up 4 bases, with 17 bases separating them. CDR3 loop: CASSFHHGSPPDTQYF. DNA for the CDR3: TGTGCCAGCAGCTTCCATCACGGGAGTCCCCCAGATACGCAGTATTTT.

CDR3 DNA: TGCAGCGTCCTAAACAGGGGGCGCACAGATACGCAGTATTTT. Its protein product is CSVLNRGRTDTQYF. The genes are TRBV29-1 and TRBJ2-3; 9 nucleotides line up with TRBD1. CDR3 length equals 14 residues. V trimming: 6 bases; J trimming: 1 base; junction bases outside the gene matches: 5. Germline lookup yields CDR1 SQVTM and CDR2 ANQGSEA.

This chain uses TRBV10-2 with TRBJ2-7, with TRBD2 matching over 8 bases. Germline trimming cut 5 bases from V and 6 bases from J; bases unmatched to any gene: 15. Germline CDR1 is WSHSY and CDR2 is SAAADI. CDR3 size: 16 residues. Here the CDR3 reads CASSSFKREHLGEQYF. The CDR3 DNA sequence: TGCGCCAGCAGTTCGTTTAAGCGGGAGCATCTGGGCGAGCAGTACTTC.

The chain joins TRBV5-4 to TRBJ1-1; 8 bases are a match to TRBD1. The CDR3 loop spans 15 amino acids. Losses at the gene ends were 4 bases for V and 4 bases for J; bases not matched to a gene: 9. Germline V CDR1 and CDR2: SGHNT, YYREEE (reference sequence). The CDR3 nucleotides read TGTGCCAGCAGCCAGGACAGGGCGGTAGGCACTGAAGCTTTCTTT. Amino acid sequence: CASSQDRAVGTEAFF.

The chain is built from TRBV4-2 and TRBJ1-2; 9 bases line up with TRBD1. Trimming took 8 bases from V and 1 from J; bases not matched to a gene: 8. The CDR3 covers 15 residues. Germline-derived CDR1 and CDR2 are LGHNA and YNFKEQ. CDR3 sequence reads: CASEGTGKNNYGYTF. The CDR3 DNA reads TGTGCCAGCGAAGGGACAGGGAAGAATAACTATGGCTACACCTTC.

The rearrangement uses TRBV6-1 and TRBJ1-5; maybe TRBD1 (5 bases). The ends were cut back, 8 bases at V and 7 bases at J, with 18 bases in the middle. This CDR3 contains 14 residues. The germline V gene has CDR1 MNHNS and CDR2 SASEGT. CDR3: CASDLGGDGQPQHF. CDR3 coding DNA: TGTGCCAGCGATTTGGGAGGGGATGGGCAGCCCCAGCATTTT.

V and J are TRBV10-2 and TRBJ2-7; no reliable D call. The CDR3 totals 12 residues. Between the trimmed V and J ends, which lost 0 bases and 4 bases, there was a span of 4 bases. CDR1 and CDR2 (germline): WSHSY, SAAADI. CDR3 DNA: TGCGCCAGCAGTGAGTCCCCATACGAGCAGTACTTC. It encodes CASSESPYEQYF.

The chain recombines TRBV21-1 with TRBJ1-5; whether TRBD1, the table's D call, matches the DNA was not checked. TRBV21-1 is a documented pseudogene. The CDR3 spans 15 residues. CDR3 protein: CASSERTYSNQPQHF. CDR3 DNA sequence: TGTGCCAGCAGCGAGAGGACATATAGCAATCAGCCCCAGCATTTT.

The V gene is TRBV7-2, the J gene TRBJ1-4; no clear D gene. Germline CDR1 SGHTA, CDR2 FQGNSA. V shed 4 bases and J shed 7 bases, with 10 bases lying between them. This CDR3 region has 13 residues. The chain's CDR3 is CASSWEGGEKLFF. The CDR3 DNA is TGTGCCAGCAGCTGGGAGGGAGGTGAAAAACTGTTTTTT.

DNA for the CDR3: TGCGCCAGCAGCCCCGGACAAATCTACGAGCAGTACTTC. Translating gives CASSPGQIYEQYF. The chain uses TRBV4-1 and TRBJ2-7, with D maybe TRBD1 (5 bases). The length of the CDR3 is 13 residues. Per the germline V gene, CDR1 is MGHRA and CDR2 is YSYEKL. V lost 4 bases and J lost 3, with 10 bases in between.

This rearrangement joins TRBV1 to TRBJ2-4; the DNA was not used to check the table's D call, TRBD2. TRBV1 is flagged as a pseudogene. The CDR3 extends over 16 amino acids. The CDR3 loop reads CTSSQAKREVKNIQYF. CDR3 coding DNA: TGCACCAGCAGCCAAGCAAAGCGGGAGGTCAAAAACATTCAGTACTTC.

The chain is built from TRBV27 and TRBJ1-5; D unclear. This CDR3 has 15 residues. With 3 bases removed from V and 5 bases from J, the gap between germline ends came to 14 bases. In germline, CDR1 is MNHEY, CDR2 SMNVEV (reference sequence). Here the CDR3 reads CASSFIGGRDQPQHF. CDR3 nucleotide sequence: TGTGCCAGCAGTTTCATAGGAGGGAGGGATCAGCCCCAGCATTTT.

This clone was observed a single time. The rearrangement joins TRBV11-3 to TRBJ2-5; 7 bases agree with TRBD2. With V trimmed by 4 bases and J by 0 bases, 5 bases remained unmatched. Looked up from germline, CDR1 is SGHNT and CDR2 is YENEEA. The CDR3 runs to 15 residues. The CDR3, as DNA: TGTGCCAGCAGCTCATGGGGGAGGGACCAAGAGACCCAGTACTTC. It encodes CASSSWGRDQETQYF.